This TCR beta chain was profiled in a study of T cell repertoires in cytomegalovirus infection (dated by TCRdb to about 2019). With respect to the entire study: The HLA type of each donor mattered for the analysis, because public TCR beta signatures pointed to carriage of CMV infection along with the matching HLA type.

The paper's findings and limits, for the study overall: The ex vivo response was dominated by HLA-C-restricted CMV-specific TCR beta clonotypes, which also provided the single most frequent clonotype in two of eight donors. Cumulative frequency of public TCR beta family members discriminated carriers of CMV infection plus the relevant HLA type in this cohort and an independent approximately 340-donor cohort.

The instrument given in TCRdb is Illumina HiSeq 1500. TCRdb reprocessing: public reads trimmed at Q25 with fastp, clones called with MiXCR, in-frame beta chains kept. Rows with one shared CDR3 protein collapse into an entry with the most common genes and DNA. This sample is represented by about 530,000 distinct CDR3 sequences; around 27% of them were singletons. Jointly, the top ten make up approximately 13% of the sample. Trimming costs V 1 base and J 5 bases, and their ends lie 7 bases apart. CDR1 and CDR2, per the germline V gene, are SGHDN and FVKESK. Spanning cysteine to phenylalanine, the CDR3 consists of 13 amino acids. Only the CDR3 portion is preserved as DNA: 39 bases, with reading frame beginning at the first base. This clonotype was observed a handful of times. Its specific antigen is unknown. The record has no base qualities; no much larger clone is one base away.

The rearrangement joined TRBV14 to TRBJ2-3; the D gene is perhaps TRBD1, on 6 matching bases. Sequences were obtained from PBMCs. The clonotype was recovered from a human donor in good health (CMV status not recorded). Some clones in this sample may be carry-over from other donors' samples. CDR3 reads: CASSQGGGDTQYF. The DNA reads TGTGCCAGCAGCCAAGGAGGGGGAGATACGCAGTATTTT.